This TCR beta chain appears in the sequencing data of a study of HIV-infected patients and healthy controls. TCRdb analysed the 5' RACE reads with MiXCR anew, one entry per CDR3 protein. The sample shows about 67,000 distinct CDR3 sequences, about a sixth of them seen only once. CDR3 length: 15 residues. In germline, CDR1 is KGHSH, CDR2 LQKENI. V lost 2 bases, J lost 3 bases, and 2 bases stayed unmatched. The receptor was derived from a human donor in good health. The chain employs TRBV18 and TRBJ1-4, with 8 nucleotides matching TRBD1. The sequencing sample was made of CD4+ T cells from blood. The CDR3 loop reads CASSPSGQANEKLFF. DNA for the CDR3: TGTGCCAGCTCACCATCGGGACAGGCTAATGAAAAACTGTTTTTT.